Included here is one TCR beta chain sequence, with context. Its antigen remains unknown. The entry originates in a study of T cells in pancreatic ductal adenocarcinoma. No neoadjuvant therapy was given to the selected pancreatic ductal adenocarcinoma patients before their surgery. Repertoires were generated with immunoSEQ multiplex PCR, while TCRdb's copy carries only in-frame clones and drops some. The sample has around 94,000 clones, more than 90% seen once. Study outcomes and limitations: Enrichment of CD45RO+ effector over naive T cells in tumors may bias clonality. No significant tumor-blood clonality difference; means were about 0.11 and 0.072.

The material sequenced was PBMCs. The source is a human donor with pancreatic ductal adenocarcinoma.

The CDR3 bases are TGTGCCAGCAGCGTAGTTACGGGTGCCCCTGAAGCTTTCTTT. Protein sequence: CASSVVTGAPEAFF. The genes are TRBV9 and TRBJ1-1; no firm D call. The CDR3 runs to 14 residues. The germline V gene has CDR1 SGDLS and CDR2 YYNGEE. V was cut by 0 bases and J by 6 bases, with 12 bases left in between.